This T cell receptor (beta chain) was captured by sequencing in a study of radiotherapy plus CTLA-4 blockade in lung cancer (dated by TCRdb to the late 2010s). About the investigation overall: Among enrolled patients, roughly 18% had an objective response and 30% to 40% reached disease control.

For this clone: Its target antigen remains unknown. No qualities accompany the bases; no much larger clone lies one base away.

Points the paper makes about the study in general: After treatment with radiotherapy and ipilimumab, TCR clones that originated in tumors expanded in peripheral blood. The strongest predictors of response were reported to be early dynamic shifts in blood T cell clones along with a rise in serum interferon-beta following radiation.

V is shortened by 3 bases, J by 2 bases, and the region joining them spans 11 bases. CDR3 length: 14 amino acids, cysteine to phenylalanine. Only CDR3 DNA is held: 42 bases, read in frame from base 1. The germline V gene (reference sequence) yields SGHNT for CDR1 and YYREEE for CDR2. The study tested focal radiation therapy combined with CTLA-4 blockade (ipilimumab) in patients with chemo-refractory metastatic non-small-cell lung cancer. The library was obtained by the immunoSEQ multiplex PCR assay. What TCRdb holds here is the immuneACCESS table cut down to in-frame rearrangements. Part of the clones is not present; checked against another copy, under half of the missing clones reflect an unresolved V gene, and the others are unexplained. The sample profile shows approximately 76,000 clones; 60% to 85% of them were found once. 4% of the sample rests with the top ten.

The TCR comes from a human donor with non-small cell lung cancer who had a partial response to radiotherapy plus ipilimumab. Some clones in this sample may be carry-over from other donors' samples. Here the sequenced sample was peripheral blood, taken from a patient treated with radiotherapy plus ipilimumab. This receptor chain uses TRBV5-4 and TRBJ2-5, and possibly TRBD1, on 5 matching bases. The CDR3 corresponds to CASSSTGFQETQYF. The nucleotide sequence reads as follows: TGTGCCAGCAGCTCTACAGGATTTCAAGAGACCCAGTACTTC.